One sample yielded the 18 T cell receptor delta chains listed below, sequenced in a study of gamma-delta chains in newborns, infants, children. TCRdb reprocessed the reads using CATT. The data hold about 6,100 delta-chain clones, with roughly 2.7% observed a single time. The sequencing sample was made of blood. These receptors all stem from a child who was a newborn, infant or young child, either healthy, febrile or measles-vaccinated (not recorded which).

This clone is classed as medium-sized. Other DNA variants within this sample encode the same CDR3. The chain links TRDV2 to TRDJ3; no firm D call. Germline loops: CDR1 GEAIGNYY, CDR2 EKD. This CDR3 contains 16 residues. V gave up 0 bases and J gave up 1 base, with 6 bases separating them. As DNA, the CDR3 is TGTGCCTGTGACACCGTCGGATCCTGGGACACCCGACAGATGTTTTTC. This sequence encodes CACDTVGSWDTRQMFF.

As concerns this clone: A much larger clone differs by one base, so this may be a read error. The chain carries TRDV2 and TRDJ2, with TRDD3 matching over 13 bases. The closer fit of TRDJ1 to the DNA end suggests the J call may be wrong. Looked up from germline, CDR1 is GEAIGNYY and CDR2 is EKD. The CDR3 totals 16 residues. The CDR3 nucleotides are TGTGCCTGTGACGGACTGGGGGATACGTACACCGATAAACTCATCTTT. Translating gives CACDGLGDTYTDKLIF.

This clone is medium-sized (0.01 to 0.1%) by share. The chain carries TRDV2 and TRDJ3, with 13 bases lining up with TRDD3. The V gene end was trimmed by 3 bases and the J gene end by 0 bases; junction bases not matched to a gene: 10. The CDR3 is 21 amino acids. CDR1 GEAIGNYY and CDR2 EKD come from the germline V gene. The CDR3 is CACDPLGDTPLSSWDTRQMFF. The CDR3 bases are TGTGCCTGTGACCCACTGGGGGATACGCCGCTGAGCTCCTGGGACACCCGACAGATGTTTTTC.

By proportion, this clone is medium-sized. Other DNA variants within this sample encode the same CDR3. The chain joins TRDV2 to TRDJ3, with TRDD3 matching 11 bases. The junction had 3 bases not matched to a gene; V was cut back by 0 bases and J by 0 bases. The germline CDR1 and CDR2 sequences are GEAIGNYY and EKD. This CDR3 has 19 amino acids. The CDR3 coding sequence is TGTGCCTGTGACACCGTGACTGGGGGATACTCCTGGGACACCCGACAGATGTTTTTC. Amino acids: CACDTVTGGYSWDTRQMFF.

By share of the sample, this clone is medium-sized (0.01 to 0.1%). The chain employs TRDV2 and TRDJ3; TRDD3 matches 7 bases. Trimming removed 0 bases from V and 0 bases from J; junction bases left unmatched: 4. Per the germline V gene, CDR1 is GEAIGNYY and CDR2 is EKD. The CDR3 covers 18 residues. The CDR3 region has the DNA TGTGCCTGTGACACCTGGGGGAGTAACTCCTGGGACACCCGACAGATGTTTTTC. Translated: CACDTWGSNSWDTRQMFF.

Judged by abundance, this clone is medium-sized. This CDR3 reads CACDLLTGGETAQLFF. The CDR3 bases are TGTGCCTGTGACCTCCTTACTGGGGGAGAGACAGCACAACTCTTCTTT. This sequence joins TRDV2 and TRDJ2; 9 bases agree with TRDD3. The CDR3 spans 16 residues. With V trimmed by 3 bases and J by 4 bases, 8 bases remained unmatched. Germline V gene lookup returns CDR1 GEAIGNYY and CDR2 EKD.

This clone showed up just a few times. The sample has other DNA sequences that encode this CDR3 too. The chain joins TRDV2 to TRDJ3, with 9 bases identical to TRDD3. CDR3 length: 19 residues. Trimming at V came to 0 bases and at J to 0 bases, leaving 5 bases not matched to a gene. Germline V gene lookup returns CDR1 GEAIGNYY and CDR2 EKD. DNA for the CDR3: TGTGCCTGTGACACCGTGGGGATACGAAGCTCCTGGGACACCCGACAGATGTTTTTC. Amino acids: CACDTVGIRSSWDTRQMFF.

This clone is classed as medium-sized (0.01 to 0.1%). At the DNA level, this CDR3 is encoded by other sequences in the same sample as well. The V call is TRDV2, the J call TRDJ1; 10 nucleotides agree with TRDD3. CDR3 length equals 15 residues. V shed 0 bases, J shed 2 bases, and the junction held 2 bases outside the gene matches. Germline values: CDR1 GEAIGNYY, CDR2 EKD. The CDR3, as DNA: TGTGCCTGTGACACCCTACTGGGGGATACCGATAAACTCATCTTT. It encodes CACDTLLGDTDKLIF.

Concerning this clone: A much larger clone is a single base away; this may be a read error. This chain links TRDV2 with TRDJ3, with TRDD3 matching 12 bases. V trimming: 0 bases; J trimming: 0 bases; junction bases outside the gene matches: 5. The CDR3 is made up of 20 amino acids. Germline CDR1 reads GEAIGNYY; CDR2 reads EKD. For the CDR3, the DNA is TGTGCCTGTGACACCGTACTGGGGGATACCCACTCCTGGGACACCCGACAGATGTTTTTC. Its protein is CACDTVLGDTHSWDTRQMFF.

This clone is medium-sized. J is TRDJ2 and V is TRDV2; D ambiguous. The CDR3 extends over 17 amino acids. Germline values: CDR1 GEAIGNYY, CDR2 EKD. V was clipped by 0 bases and J by 4 bases, with 17 bases between them. The chain's CDR3 is CACDTVEGHTGTAQLFF. The CDR3 DNA is TGTGCCTGTGACACCGTAGAAGGTCATACAGGGACAGCACAACTCTTCTTT.

This clone was counted only a few times. A junction end diverges from the germline sequence, so it may reflect a read error. Distinct nucleotide sequences in the sample also encode this CDR3. This chain uses TRDV2 with TRDJ2, with D tentatively TRDD3 (5 bases). The CDR3 length is 18 residues. Per the germline V gene, CDR1 is GEAIGNYY and CDR2 is EKD. The CDR3 DNA reads TGTGCCTGTGACACCGAGGGGGCTACGCAAGAGTTGACGGCACAACTCTTCTTT. It codes for CACDTEGATQELTAQLFF.

This clone appeared a few times. Possible read error: a much larger clone is one base away. This sequence joins TRDV2 and TRDJ2; TRDD3 matches 7 bases. This CDR3 region has 15 residues. J was trimmed by 4 bases and V by 3 bases; bases with no gene match: 7. Germline assignment: CDR1 GEAIGNYY and CDR2 EKD. The CDR3 region is CACDPWGVSTAQLFF. The CDR3 bases are TGTGCCTGTGACCCCTGGGGGGTATCGACAGCACAACTCTTCTTT.

About this clone: A far larger clone is one base from this, pointing to a likely read error. This specimen includes other DNA sequences encoding the same CDR3. The chain employs TRDV2 and TRDJ2, with a possible D match to TRDD3 (6 bases). Germline CDR1 is GEAIGNYY and CDR2 is EKD. The CDR3 spans 14 residues. The DNA for the CDR3 is TGTGCCTGTGACACCCTGGGGATGACAGCGCAACTCTTCTTT. Its protein product is CACDTLGMTAQLFF.

The gene calls are TRDV2 and TRDJ3; TRDD3 matches 13 bases. After removal of 3 bases from V and 0 bases from J, the junction contained 7 bases not matched to a gene. Germline assignment: CDR1 GEAIGNYY and CDR2 EKD. There are 20 residues in the CDR3. The DNA of the CDR3 is TGTGCCTGTGACGTACTGGGGGATACGCCGATCTCCTGGGACACCCGACAGATGTTTTTC. Translating gives CACDVLGDTPISWDTRQMFF.

About this clone: The protein TCRdb lists belongs to a much larger clone and differs from this DNA's translation at residue 3, which points to a read error; the protein shown is made from the DNA. The gene calls are TRDV2 and TRDJ2, with 7 nucleotides matching TRDD3. This CDR3 region has 15 residues. Germline V CDR1 and CDR2: GEAIGNYY, EKD. The CDR3 sequence: CAFDTDWGLTAQLFF. For the CDR3, the DNA is TGTGCCTTTGACACCGACTGGGGTTTGACAGCACAACTCTTCTTT.

This clone was seen only a few times. This sequence is one base from a far larger clone and is likely a read error. The sample holds other DNA sequences that translate to the same CDR3. The J gene is TRDJ3, the V gene TRDV2; 7 nucleotides match TRDD3. Germline V gene sequence: CDR1 GEAIGNYY, CDR2 EKD. The CDR3 is 17 residues long. CDR3 in DNA: TGTGCCTGTGACACCTGGGGGAGCTCCTGGGACACCCGACAGATGTTCTTC. Amino acid sequence: CACDTWGSSWDTRQMFF.

This clone qualifies as medium-sized. This chain links TRDV2 with TRDJ3; TRDD3 matches at 9 bases. The V and J ends lost 0 bases and 2 bases, in that order; junction bases with no gene match: 7. This CDR3 spans 19 amino acids. Germline V gene data show CDR1 as GEAIGNYY and CDR2 as EKD. The CDR3, as DNA: TGTGCCTGTGACACCGCCGGGGGATACAACCCCTGGGACACCCGACAGATGTTTTTC. Translating gives CACDTAGGYNPWDTRQMFF.

Concerning this clone itself: The TCRdb record carries a much larger clone's protein, which differs from this DNA's translation at residue 11; a read error is the likely cause, and the protein listed here is the DNA translation. The chain is built from TRDV2 and TRDJ2, with TRDD3 identical over 10 bases. V shed 0 bases and J 6 bases; nucleotides not matched to a gene: 9. The CDR3 has 17 residues. Germline CDR1 reads GEAIGNYY; CDR2 reads EKD. CDR3 residues: CACDTLGGIRGPAQLFF. The CDR3 DNA reads TGTGCCTGTGACACCCTCGGGGGGATACGCGGGCCAGCACAACTCTTCTTT.